The T cell receptor beta chain described here comes from a study of vaccination and CD4 T cells after COVID-19 (dated by TCRdb to between 2020 and 2023). At the level of the whole study: SARS-CoV-2 positivity had been established in the convalescent patients by nasal swab PCR, and mild disease was recorded in several of these patients and severe disease in one. The spike-specific CD4+ TCR repertoire was compared before and after mRNA vaccination in ten to eleven COVID-19 convalescent patients and a handful of infection-naive healthy vaccine recipients. Post-COVID blood samples from convalescent patients were collected a median of about 110 days after diagnosis, with a range of 35 to 161 days. Post-vaccine blood samples were collected a median of about 72 days after the second vaccine dose, ranging from roughly 13 to 241 days. The convalescent cohort included six males and four females, with two Hispanic individuals, seven Caucasians, two Asians and one multiracial person. Participants received two doses of either the Pfizer-BioNTech BNT162b2 vaccine (n=8) or the Moderna mRNA-1273 vaccine (n=2). Study-wide conclusions, independent of this receptor: The median count of SARS-CoV-2-reactive clonotypes went up from under 25 after infection to 30 to 40 after vaccination, although the change was not significant. Only a relatively small number of convalescent patients were included in the study, and early timepoints following natural infection were not analyzed. In convalescent patients, a median roughly 85% of post-vaccine SARS-CoV-2-reactive clones were detected only after vaccination, and vaccine-specific priming was suggested by this finding. In convalescent patients, nearly all vaccine-specific clones (304 of 307) were found to be mono-reactive for SARS-CoV-2 spike rather than cross-reactive with common cold coronaviruses.

V was cut back by 6 bases and J by 4 bases, leaving a gap of 13 bases between them. The CDR3 has 13 amino acids, counting the end cysteine and phenylalanine. The read is trimmed to its CDR3 DNA, 39 bases read in frame from base 1. From the germline V gene, CDR1 is MDHEN and CDR2 is SYDVKM. Library generation was performed with PCR. The data were produced on an Illumina iSeq 100. The original methods were these. Non-productive sequences were removed, and CDR3s not starting with C, not ending with F or W, or shorter than 7 amino acids were discarded. Levenshtein distances (stringdist) and unrooted phylogenetic trees (ape) in R version 3.6.1 were used to assess CDR3 homology. TCRdb trimmed the raw reads at Q25, called clones with MiXCR and kept productive beta chains. Every CDR3 protein is listed once, alongside the most common genes and DNA of its rows. TCRdb's processing, not the authors' own work, is the source of the V and J calls. In all, the sample holds roughly 14,000 distinct CDR3 sequences, and 65% to 70% of those were seen once. The top ten clones comprise approximately 1% of the sample.

The convalescent patients' positive SARS-CoV-2 PCR tests were from March to December 2020, which was before the Alpha, Beta and Delta variants emerged in the United States. Ficoll-Paque Plus gradient centrifugation was used to isolate PBMCs from whole blood, and the isolated PBMCs were then either used fresh or cryopreserved at -140C. Points on this clonotype: Its antigen specificity is not known. No much larger clonotype is one base removed from it; base qualities were not supplied.

The sequence was obtained from a human donor who had recovered from COVID-19. Recombination linked TRBV28 to TRBJ2-7, with TRBD2 as a weak D call on 5 bases. The sequenced sample was CD4+ T cells from blood, obtained after SARS-CoV-2 vaccination. The DNA is TGTGCCAGCAGATTGAGGGAGAGGTACGAGCAGTACTTC. This is translated as CASRLRERYEQYF.